The T cell receptor beta chain described here comes from a study of cytomegalovirus exposure and HLA in healthy donors. Here immunoSEQ multiplex PCR was the method, and the copy in TCRdb shows in-frame clones only, minus some. Seen here are some 150,000 clones, about 95% observed once, and the top ten hold approximately 1.8%. V was pared by 5 bases and J by 5 bases, with 18 bases between. Germline V lookup: CDR1 GTSNPN, CDR2 SVGIG (reference sequence). The CDR3 consists of 14 residues. The study's findings and limits: The study designated about 180 TCR beta chains cytomegalovirus-associated. The finding came from a later analysis; first-cohort TCR clusters tended to co-occur in the roughly 110 validation repertoires. Using the classifier, cytomegalovirus status was reportedly diagnosed with high specificity and sensitivity. It was confirmed in vitro that a few of the CMV-associated chains were specific for CMV antigens.

As concerns this clone: Its antigen is undetermined.

The sample was PBMCs. The TCR was taken from a man between 18 and 29 years old in good health and CMV-seropositive. The chain employs TRBV30 and TRBJ1-2, with no clear D. The CDR3 nucleotides are TGTGCCTGGTTACATAGCGCCGTCATATATGGCTACACCTTC. This gives the protein CAWLHSAVIYGYTF. Based on the CDR3 plus reference TRBV30 and TRBJ1-2, the full variable domain is SQTIHQWPATLVQPVGSPLSLECTVEGTSNPNLYWYRQAAGRGLQLLFYSVGIGQISSEVPQNLSASRPQDRQFILSSKKLLLSDSGFYLCAWLHSAVIYGYTFGSGTRLTVV.